Listed here are 8 T cell receptor beta chains from one sample, sequenced in a study of regulatory T cells in long-lasting Graves disease. Time point reported: newly diagnosed GD, antithyroid drugs for less than 3 months. PBMC-extracted RNA yielded the TCR library. Arm-PCR of CDR3 regions and iRepertoire HTBI primers were used to build TCR beta libraries. TCRdb re-derived calls from the multiplex PCR reads in MiXCR, one entry per CDR3 protein. The profile shows around 460,000 distinct CDR3 sequences, 12% to 15% of them singletons. These data also formed part of another study, on T cells in Graves' hyperthyroidism and ophthalmopathy.

The input for sequencing was peripheral blood mononuclear cells (PBMCs), taken at new diagnosis, from a patient treated with antithyroid drugs. The origin of the receptors is a woman aged 45-65 years with Graves disease.

Turning to this clonotype: It may be a read error: a sequence one base away is much more abundant. The chain is built from TRBV30 and TRBJ1-1; 10 positions match TRBD1. The CDR3 consists of 13 residues. Germline V gives CDR1 GTSNPN, CDR2 SVGIG (reference sequence). The CDR3 nucleotides are TGTCCCTGGAAAAGGACAGGGGGCACTGAAGCTTTCTTT. It codes for CPWKRTGGTEAFF.

Notes on this clonotype: A read error may be the cause here, since a much bigger clone is one base away. This sequence joins TRBV9 and TRBJ2-5; 10 positions match TRBD2. Germline V gives CDR1 SGDLS, CDR2 YYNGEE. V gave up 4 bases and J gave up 4 bases; unmatched junction bases: 4. The CDR3 has 14 amino acids. The CDR3 loop reads CASSPRTSGETQYF. Here the CDR3 DNA reads TGTGCCAGCAGCCCCCGGACTAGCGGAGAGACCCAGTACTTC.

This clonotype has ten or more counts. The chain carries TRBV24-1 and TRBJ2-3, with D maybe TRBD2 (6 bases). The CDR3 has 16 residues. Trimming removed 4 bases from V and 2 bases from J, with 15 bases in between. The germline CDR1 and CDR2 sequences are KGHDR and SFDVKD. The CDR3 here is CATSDPYPGLTDTQYF. CDR3 DNA: TGTGCCACCAGTGACCCATACCCGGGACTCACAGATACGCAGTATTTT.

This clonotype was counted at least ten times. The rearrangement links TRBV18 to TRBJ2-4; 8 positions match TRBD1. This CDR3 is 16 amino acids long. Germline values: CDR1 KGHSH, CDR2 LQKENI. J was trimmed by 0 bases and V by 2 bases; bases with no gene match: 3. The CDR3 loop reads CASSPDRGLAKNIQYF. In DNA, the CDR3 is TGTGCCAGCTCACCAGACAGGGGCCTAGCCAAAAACATTCAGTACTTC.

There are a few counts of this clonotype. The chain couples TRBV14 to TRBJ1-4; D uncertain. The V gene's germline CDR1 is SGHDN and CDR2 FVKESK. The CDR3 has 15 residues. V lost 1 base and J 8 bases, leaving 14 bases between the germline ends. In DNA form, the CDR3 reads TGTGCCAGCAGCCAAGTATTGGGCGGTGGGGAAAAACTGTTTTTT. Protein sequence: CASSQVLGGGEKLFF. Complete variable domain (other parts from reference TRBV14 and TRBJ1-4): EAGVTQFPSHSVIEKGQTVTLRCDPISGHDNLYWYRRVMGKEIKFLLHFVKESKQDESGMPNNRFLAERTGGTYSTLKVQPAELEDSGVYFCASSQVLGGGEKLFFGSGTQLSVL.

This clonotype was recorded many times. The chain couples TRBV6-2 or TRBV6-3 to TRBJ1-6; TRBD1 matches 8 bases. The V and J ends lost 7 bases and 7 bases, in that order; junction bases with no gene match: 6. This CDR3 contains 14 residues. Germline CDR1 is MNHEY and CDR2 is SVGEGT. CDR3 sequence reads: CASTKTGENSPLHF. For the CDR3, the DNA is TGTGCCAGCACCAAGACAGGGGAAAATTCACCCCTCCACTTT.

V gene TRBV20-1 combines with J gene TRBJ2-1; 8 bases are shared with TRBD1. The length of the CDR3 is 15 residues. V dropped 0 bases and J dropped 4; count of bases not matched to a gene: 5. In germline, CDR1 is DFQATT, CDR2 SNEGSKA (reference sequence). The CDR3 spells CSARDPRTGYNEQFF. The CDR3 DNA sequence: TGCAGTGCTAGAGATCCGCGGACAGGGTACAATGAGCAGTTCTTC.

This rearrangement joins TRBV2 to TRBJ2-3, with 8 bases identical to TRBD1. V lost 5 bases, J lost 5 bases, and 6 bases stayed unmatched. CDR1 is SNHLY, CDR2 FYNNEI, per germline. The length of the CDR3 is 14 residues. Written as DNA, the CDR3 is TGTGCCAGCAGTACAGGGGGAGCGGGAGATACGCAGTATTTT. Translating gives CASSTGGAGDTQYF.